This TCR beta chain is drawn from a study of blood T cell repertoires in COVID-19. Study at large: Sites across the United States, Italy and Spain contributed samples from acute and convalescent COVID-19. The analysed material was cDNA or gDNA that came from T cells, B-cell-depleted T cells, or PBMCs.

This clone was recorded once. CDR1 is GTSNPN and CDR2 is SVGIG in the germline V gene (reference sequence). This CDR3 is 15 amino acids long. J lost 6 bases, V lost 2 bases, and 7 bases had no gene match. Authors' methods: The authors estimated nucleated cell counts from reference gene primer amplification. The repertoire was sequenced with immunoSEQ multiplex PCR; TCRdb's copy has only in-frame clones and lacks some. V, J and clone size derive from that table, while D and trimming were established from the DNA sequence. The profile shows around 210,000 clones, approximately 80% of them singletons. V gene TRBV30 combines with J gene TRBJ2-2; 9 bases match TRBD2. The sequencing input was peripheral blood. The clonotype comes from a human donor in a cohort sampled during active COVID-19. The CDR3 sequence: CAWSIRTSAAGELFF. In nucleotides, the CDR3 is TGTGCCTGGAGTATACGGACTAGCGCGGCCGGGGAGCTGTTTTTT.